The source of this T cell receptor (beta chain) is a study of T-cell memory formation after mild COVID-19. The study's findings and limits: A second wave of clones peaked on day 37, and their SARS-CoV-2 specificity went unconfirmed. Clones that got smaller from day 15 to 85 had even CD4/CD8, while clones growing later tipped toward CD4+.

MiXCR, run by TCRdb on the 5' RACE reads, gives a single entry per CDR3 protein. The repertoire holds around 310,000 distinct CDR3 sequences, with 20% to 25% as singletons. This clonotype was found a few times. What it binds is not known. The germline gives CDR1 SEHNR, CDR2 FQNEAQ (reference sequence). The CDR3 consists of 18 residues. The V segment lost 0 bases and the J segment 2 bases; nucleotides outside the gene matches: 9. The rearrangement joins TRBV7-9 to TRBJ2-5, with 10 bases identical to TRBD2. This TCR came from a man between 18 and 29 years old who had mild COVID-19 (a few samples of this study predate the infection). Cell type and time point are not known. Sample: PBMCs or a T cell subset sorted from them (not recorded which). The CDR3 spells CASSLAPSGGLYQETQYF. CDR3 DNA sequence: TGTGCCAGCAGCTTAGCGCCTAGCGGGGGCCTGTATCAAGAGACCCAGTACTTC.